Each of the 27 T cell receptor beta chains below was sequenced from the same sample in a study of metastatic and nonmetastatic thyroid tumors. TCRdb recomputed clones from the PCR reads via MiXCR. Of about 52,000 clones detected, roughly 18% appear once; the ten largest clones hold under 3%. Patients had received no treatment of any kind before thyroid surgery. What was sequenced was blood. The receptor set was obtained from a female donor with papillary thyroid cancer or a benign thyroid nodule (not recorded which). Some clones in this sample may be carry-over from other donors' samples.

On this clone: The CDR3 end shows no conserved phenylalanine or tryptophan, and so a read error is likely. Written as DNA, the CDR3 is TGTGCCAGCTCACCGGACGGGAGGGCCATCGGTGAGCTGTTTTCT. It encodes CASSPDGRAIGELFS. V usage is TRBV18 and J usage is TRBJ2-2; 8 positions match TRBD2. The CDR3 has 15 residues. Germline V gene lookup returns CDR1 KGHSH and CDR2 LQKENI. Trimming at V came to 3 bases and at J to 11 bases, leaving 11 bases not matched to a gene.

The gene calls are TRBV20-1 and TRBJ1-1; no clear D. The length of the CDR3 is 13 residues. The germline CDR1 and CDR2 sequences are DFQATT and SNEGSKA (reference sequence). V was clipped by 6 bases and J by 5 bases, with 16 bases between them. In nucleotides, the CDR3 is TGCAGTGCCAGAACTCAAGGGTGGACTGAAGCTTTCTTT. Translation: CSARTQGWTEAFF.

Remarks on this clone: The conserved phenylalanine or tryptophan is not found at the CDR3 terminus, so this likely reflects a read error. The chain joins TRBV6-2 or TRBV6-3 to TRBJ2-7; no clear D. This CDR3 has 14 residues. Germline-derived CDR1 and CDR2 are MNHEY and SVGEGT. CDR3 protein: CDSSYSRSSYEQYS. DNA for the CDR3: TGTGACAGCAGTTACTCGCGGAGTTCCTACGAGCAGTACTCC.

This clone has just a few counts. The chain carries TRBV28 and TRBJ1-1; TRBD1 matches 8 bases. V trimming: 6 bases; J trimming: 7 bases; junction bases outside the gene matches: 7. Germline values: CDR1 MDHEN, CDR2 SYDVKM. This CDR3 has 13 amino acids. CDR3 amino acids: CASRGQANFEAFF. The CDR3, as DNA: TGTGCCAGCAGGGGACAGGCGAACTTTGAAGCTTTCTTT.

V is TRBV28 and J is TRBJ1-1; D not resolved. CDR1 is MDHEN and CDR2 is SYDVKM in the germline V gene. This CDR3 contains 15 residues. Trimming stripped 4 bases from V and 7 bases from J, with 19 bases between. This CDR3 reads CASSSGVPGRGEAFF. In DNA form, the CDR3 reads TGTGCCAGCAGTTCCGGGGTCCCGGGGAGAGGTGAAGCTTTCTTT.

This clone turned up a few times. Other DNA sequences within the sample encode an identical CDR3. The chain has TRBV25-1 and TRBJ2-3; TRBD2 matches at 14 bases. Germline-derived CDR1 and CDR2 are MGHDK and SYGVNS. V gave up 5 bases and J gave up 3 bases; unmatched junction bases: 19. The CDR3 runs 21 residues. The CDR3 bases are TGTGCCAGCAGTACCCGGACTGCAGGGACTAGCGGGAGAGGAAGGACAGATACGCAGTATTTT. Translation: CASSTRTAGTSGRGRTDTQYF.

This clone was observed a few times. CDR3 sequence (DNA): TGCAGTGCTAGAGATCCCGGGCTAGAGACCCAGTACTTC. Its protein product is CSARDPGLETQYF. This chain uses TRBV20-1 with TRBJ2-5; D is unresolved. The V and J ends lost 0 bases and 4 bases respectively, with 9 bases between them. The length of the CDR3 is 13 residues. Per the germline V gene, CDR1 is DFQATT and CDR2 is SNEGSKA (reference sequence).

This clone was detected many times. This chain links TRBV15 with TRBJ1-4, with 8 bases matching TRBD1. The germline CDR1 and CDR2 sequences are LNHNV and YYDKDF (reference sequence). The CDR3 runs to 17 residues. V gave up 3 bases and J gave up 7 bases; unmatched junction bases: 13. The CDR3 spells CATSSDEQGARGEKLFF. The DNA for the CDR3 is TGTGCCACCAGCAGTGACGAGCAGGGGGCTAGGGGTGAAAAACTGTTTTTT. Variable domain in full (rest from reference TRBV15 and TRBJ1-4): DAMVIQNPRYQVTQFGKPVTLSCSQTLNHNVMYWYQQKSSQAPKLLFHYYDKDFNNEADTPDNFQSRRPNTSFCFLDIRSPGLGDTAMYLCATSSDEQGARGEKLFFGSGTQLSVL.

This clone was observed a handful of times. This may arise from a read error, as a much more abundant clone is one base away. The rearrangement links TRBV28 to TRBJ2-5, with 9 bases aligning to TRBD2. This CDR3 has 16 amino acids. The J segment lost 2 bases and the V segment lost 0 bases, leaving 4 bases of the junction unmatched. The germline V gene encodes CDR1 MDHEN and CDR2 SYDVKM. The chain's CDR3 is CASSLWFLAGQETQYF. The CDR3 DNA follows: TGTGCCAGCAGTTTATGGTTCCTAGCGGGGCAAGAGACCCAGTACTTC.

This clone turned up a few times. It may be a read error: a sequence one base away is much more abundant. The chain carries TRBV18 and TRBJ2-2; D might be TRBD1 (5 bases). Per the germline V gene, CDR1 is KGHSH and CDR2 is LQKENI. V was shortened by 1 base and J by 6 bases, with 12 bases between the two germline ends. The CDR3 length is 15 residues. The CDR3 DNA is TGTGCCAGCTCACCACGCCCCCCAGGGTCCGGGGAGCTGTTTTTT. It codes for CASSPRPPGSGELFF.

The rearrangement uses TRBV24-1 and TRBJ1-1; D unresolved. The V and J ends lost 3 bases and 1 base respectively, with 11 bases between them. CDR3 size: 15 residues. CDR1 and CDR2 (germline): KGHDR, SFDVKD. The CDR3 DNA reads TGTGCCACCAGTGATGGAACCGAGGGGAACACTGAAGCTTTCTTT. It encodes CATSDGTEGNTEAFF.

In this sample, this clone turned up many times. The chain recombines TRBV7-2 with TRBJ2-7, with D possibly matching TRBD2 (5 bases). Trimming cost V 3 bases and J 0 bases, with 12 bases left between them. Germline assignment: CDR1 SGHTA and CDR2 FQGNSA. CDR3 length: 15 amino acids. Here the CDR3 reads CASSLVPGISYEQYF. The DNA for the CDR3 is TGTGCCAGCAGCTTGGTCCCCGGGATCTCCTACGAGCAGTACTTC.

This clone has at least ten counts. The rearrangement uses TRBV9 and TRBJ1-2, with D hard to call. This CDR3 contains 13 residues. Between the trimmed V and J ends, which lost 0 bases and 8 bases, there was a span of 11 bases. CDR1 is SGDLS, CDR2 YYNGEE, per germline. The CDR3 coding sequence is TGTGCCAGCAGCGTAGGGTGGGGAGGCGGCTACACCTTC. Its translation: CASSVGWGGGYTF.

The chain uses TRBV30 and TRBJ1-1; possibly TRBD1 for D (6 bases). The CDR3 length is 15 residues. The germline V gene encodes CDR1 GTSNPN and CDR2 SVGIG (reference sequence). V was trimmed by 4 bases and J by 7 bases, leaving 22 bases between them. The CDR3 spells CAWTEHYRVGGEAFF. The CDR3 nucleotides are TGTGCCTGGACAGAACACTACAGGGTGGGAGGTGAAGCTTTCTTT.

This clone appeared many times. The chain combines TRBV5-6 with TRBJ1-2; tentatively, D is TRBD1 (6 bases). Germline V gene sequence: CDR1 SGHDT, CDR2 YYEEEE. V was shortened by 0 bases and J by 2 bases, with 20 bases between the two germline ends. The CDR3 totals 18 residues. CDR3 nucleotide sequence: TGTGCCAGCAGCTTGGATGGGGGCAACCTCATGAAAAACTATGGCTACACCTTC. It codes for CASSLDGGNLMKNYGYTF.

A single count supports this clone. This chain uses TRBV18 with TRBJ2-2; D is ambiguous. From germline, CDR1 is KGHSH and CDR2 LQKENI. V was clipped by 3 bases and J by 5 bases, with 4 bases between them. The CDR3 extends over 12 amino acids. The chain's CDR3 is CASSPRTGELFF. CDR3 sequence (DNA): TGTGCCAGCTCACCTCGGACCGGGGAGCTGTTTTTT.

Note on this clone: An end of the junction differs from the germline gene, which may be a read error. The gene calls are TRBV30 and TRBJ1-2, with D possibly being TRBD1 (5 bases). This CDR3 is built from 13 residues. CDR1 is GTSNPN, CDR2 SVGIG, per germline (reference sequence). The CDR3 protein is CTWSLQVAVGYTF. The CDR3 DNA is TGTACCTGGAGCCTACAGGTGGCGGTAGGCTACACCTTC.

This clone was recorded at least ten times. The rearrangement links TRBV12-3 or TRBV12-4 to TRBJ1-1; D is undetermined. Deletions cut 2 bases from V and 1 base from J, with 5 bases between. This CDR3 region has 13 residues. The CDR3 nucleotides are TGTGCCAGCAGTTTAAAAGAGAACACTGAAGCTTTCTTT. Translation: CASSLKENTEAFF.

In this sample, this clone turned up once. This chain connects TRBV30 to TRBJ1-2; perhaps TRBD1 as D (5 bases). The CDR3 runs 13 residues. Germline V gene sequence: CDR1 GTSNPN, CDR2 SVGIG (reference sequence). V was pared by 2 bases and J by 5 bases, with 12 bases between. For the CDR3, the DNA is TGTGCCTGGAGTTCCGGGGGGATTTATGGCTACACCTTC. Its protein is CAWSSGGIYGYTF.

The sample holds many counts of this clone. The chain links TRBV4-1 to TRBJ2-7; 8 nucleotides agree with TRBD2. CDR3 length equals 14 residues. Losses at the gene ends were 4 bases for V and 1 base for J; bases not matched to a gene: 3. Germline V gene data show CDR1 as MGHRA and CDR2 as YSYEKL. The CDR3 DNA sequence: TGCGCCAGCAGCCCCCGACTAGCGTCCTACGAGCAGTACTTC. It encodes CASSPRLASYEQYF.

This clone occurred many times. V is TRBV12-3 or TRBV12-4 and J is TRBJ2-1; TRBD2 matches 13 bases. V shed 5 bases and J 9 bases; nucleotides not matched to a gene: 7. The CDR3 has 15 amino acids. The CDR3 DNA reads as TGTGCCAGCAGTGGAGGACTAGCGGGAGTTTCTGAGCAGTTCTTC. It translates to CASSGGLAGVSEQFF.

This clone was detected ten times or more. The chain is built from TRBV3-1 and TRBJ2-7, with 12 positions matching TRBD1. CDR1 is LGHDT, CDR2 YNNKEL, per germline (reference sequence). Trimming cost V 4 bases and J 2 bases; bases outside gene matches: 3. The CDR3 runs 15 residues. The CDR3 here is CASSRRDRGPYEQYF. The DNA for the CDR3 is TGTGCCAGCAGCCGCCGGGACAGGGGGCCCTACGAGCAGTACTTC.

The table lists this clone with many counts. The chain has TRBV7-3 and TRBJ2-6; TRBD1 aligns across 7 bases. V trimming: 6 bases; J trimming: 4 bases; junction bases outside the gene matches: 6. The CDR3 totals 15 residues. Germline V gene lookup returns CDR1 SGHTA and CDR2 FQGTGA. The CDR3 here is CASSFGQAGANVLTF. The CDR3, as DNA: TGTGCCAGCAGTTTCGGACAGGCCGGGGCCAACGTCCTGACTTTC.

This chain's CDR3 is CASSLGLAGLTDTQYF. The CDR3 region has the DNA TGTGCCAGCAGCCTGGGACTAGCGGGCCTTACAGATACGCAGTATTTT. V and J are TRBV7-3 and TRBJ2-3; 12 bases line up with TRBD2. V shed 5 bases, J shed 3 bases, and the junction held 6 bases outside the gene matches. The length of the CDR3 is 16 residues. Per the germline V gene, CDR1 is SGHTA and CDR2 is FQGTGA.

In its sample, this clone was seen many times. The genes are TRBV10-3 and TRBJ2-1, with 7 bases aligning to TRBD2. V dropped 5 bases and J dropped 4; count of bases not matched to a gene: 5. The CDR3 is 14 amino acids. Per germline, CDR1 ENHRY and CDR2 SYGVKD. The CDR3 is CAISSGREYNEQFF. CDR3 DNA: TGTGCCATCAGTTCAGGGCGGGAGTACAATGAGCAGTTCTTC.

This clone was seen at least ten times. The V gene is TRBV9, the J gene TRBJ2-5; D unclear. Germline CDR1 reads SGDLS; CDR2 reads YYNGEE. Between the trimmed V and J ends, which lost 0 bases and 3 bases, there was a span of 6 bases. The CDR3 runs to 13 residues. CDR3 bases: TGTGCCAGCAGCGTAGGGCTTGAAGAGACCCAGTACTTC. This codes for CASSVGLEETQYF.

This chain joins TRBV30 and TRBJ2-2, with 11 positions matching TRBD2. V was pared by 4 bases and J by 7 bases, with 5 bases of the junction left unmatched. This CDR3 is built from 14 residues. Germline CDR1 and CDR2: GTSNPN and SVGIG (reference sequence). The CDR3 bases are TGTGCCTGGAATGCCGGGACTAGCGGCGGGGAGCTGTTTTTT. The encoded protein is CAWNAGTSGGELFF.